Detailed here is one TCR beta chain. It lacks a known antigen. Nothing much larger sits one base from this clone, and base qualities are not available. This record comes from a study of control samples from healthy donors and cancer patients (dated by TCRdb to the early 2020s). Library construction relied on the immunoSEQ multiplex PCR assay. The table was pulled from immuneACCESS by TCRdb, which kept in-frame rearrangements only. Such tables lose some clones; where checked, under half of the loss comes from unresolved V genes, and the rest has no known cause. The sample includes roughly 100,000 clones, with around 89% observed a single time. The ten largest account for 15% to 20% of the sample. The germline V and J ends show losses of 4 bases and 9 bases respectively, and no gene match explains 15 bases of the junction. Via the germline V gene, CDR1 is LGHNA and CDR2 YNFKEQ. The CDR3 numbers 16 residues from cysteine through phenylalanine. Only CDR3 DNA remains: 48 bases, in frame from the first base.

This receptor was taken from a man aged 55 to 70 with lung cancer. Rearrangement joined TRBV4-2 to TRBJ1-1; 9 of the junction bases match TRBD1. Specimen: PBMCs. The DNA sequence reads TGTGCCAGCAGCCTCTCGGACAGGGGAACAATGGCACAAGCTTTCTTT. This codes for CASSLSDRGTMAQAFF.